This T cell receptor (beta chain) was documented in a study of control samples from healthy donors and cancer patients. The CDR3 consists of 13 residues. CDR1 is MDHEN and CDR2 is SYDVKM in the germline V gene. Deletions cut 11 bases from V and 0 bases from J, with 13 bases between. Repertoires were generated with immunoSEQ multiplex PCR, while TCRdb's copy carries only in-frame clones and drops some. The table has around 120,000 clones, about 89% seen once. This clone was observed a handful of times. The specimen sequenced was blood. The rearrangement links TRBV28 to TRBJ1-1; D possibly corresponds to TRBD1 (6 bases). This receptor was taken from a man aged 60 to 69 in good health. The CDR3 here is CAVRGGLNTEAFF. CDR3 in DNA: TGTGCCGTTCGGGGGGGGCTGAACACTGAAGCTTTCTTT.